At least ten counts were recorded for the clone carrying this T cell receptor beta chain. This entry comes from a study of Graves' ophthalmopathy and Graves' hyperthyroidism. The wider study: At initial diagnosis, peripheral blood was obtained, and this preceded any treatment.

Trimming took off 1 base at V and 6 bases at J, with 7 bases between the two ends. The CDR3 loop spans 12 amino acids. The authors amplified TCR beta CDR3 regions from RNA transcripts. Amplification began with first-round RT-PCR using HTBI primers, then second-round multiplex PCR was performed. TCRdb itself ran the multiplex PCR reads through MiXCR, one entry per CDR3 protein. Here the sample spans about 160,000 distinct CDR3 sequences, 35% to 50% being singletons. Source material: peripheral blood. The J gene is TRBJ2-7, the V gene TRBV12-3 or TRBV12-4, with D unclear. The receptor comes from a man aged 30-40 years with Graves' ophthalmopathy. The CDR3 sequence: CASSLVGIEQYF. As DNA, the CDR3 is TGTGCCAGCAGTTTAGTGGGGATCGAGCAGTACTTC.